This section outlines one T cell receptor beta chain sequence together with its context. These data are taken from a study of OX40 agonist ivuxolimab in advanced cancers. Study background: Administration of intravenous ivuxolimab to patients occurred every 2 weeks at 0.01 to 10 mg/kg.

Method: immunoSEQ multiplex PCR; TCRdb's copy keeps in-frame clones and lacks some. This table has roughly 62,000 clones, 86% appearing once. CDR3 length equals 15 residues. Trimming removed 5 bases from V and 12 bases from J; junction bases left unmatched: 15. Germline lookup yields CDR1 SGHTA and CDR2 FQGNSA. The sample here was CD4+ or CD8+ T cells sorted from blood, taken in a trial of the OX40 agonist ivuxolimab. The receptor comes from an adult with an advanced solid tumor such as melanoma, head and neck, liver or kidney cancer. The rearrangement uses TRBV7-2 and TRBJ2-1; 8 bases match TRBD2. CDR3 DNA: TGTGCCAGCAGCCCAATGATGCGGGAGGAAAACCGGCAGTTCTTC. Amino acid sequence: CASSPMMREENRQFF.